This paragraph reports one T cell receptor (beta chain). The antigen remains undetermined. Roughly 99,000 TCR templates were assayed per sample. Sequencing used immunoSEQ multiplex PCR; TCRdb keeps in-frame clones, though not all of them. The sample has some 120,000 clones, approximately 94% seen once; the top ten hold around 1.5%. This record comes from a study of siplizumab effects on memory and regulatory T cells. This CDR3 contains 17 residues. CDR1 and CDR2 (germline): LGHNA, YNFKEQ. The V gene lost 5 bases and the J gene lost 0 bases, with 17 bases spanning the gap. Regarding the study as a whole: A significant reduction in alloreactive sequences traceable to unstimulated CD4+ memory cells was produced by siplizumab. A major contribution to the alloresponse seemed to be made by naive T cells, which seemed more diverse than memory cells. Researchers could map only a minor fraction of alloreactive clones to unstimulated subsets.

The TCR originated in a human donor in good health. The sample consisted of non-Treg CD4+ T cells sorted from blood. This rearrangement joins TRBV4-2 to TRBJ1-3; D call uncertain. The CDR3 sequence: CASSSKDRGLSGNTIYF. The CDR3 region has the DNA TGTGCCAGCAGCTCGAAGGACCGTGGGCTCTCTGGAAACACCATATATTTT.